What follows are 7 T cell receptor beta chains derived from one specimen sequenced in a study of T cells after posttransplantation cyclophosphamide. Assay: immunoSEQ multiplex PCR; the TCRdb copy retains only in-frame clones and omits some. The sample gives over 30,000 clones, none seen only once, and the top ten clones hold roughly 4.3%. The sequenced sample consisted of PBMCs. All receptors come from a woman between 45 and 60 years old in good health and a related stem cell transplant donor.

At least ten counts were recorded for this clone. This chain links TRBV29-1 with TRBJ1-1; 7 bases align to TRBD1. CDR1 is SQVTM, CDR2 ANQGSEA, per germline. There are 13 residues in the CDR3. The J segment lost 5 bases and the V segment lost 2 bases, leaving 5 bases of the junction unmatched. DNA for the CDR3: TGCAGCGTTGAATCCCAGGGGGAAACTGAAGCTTTCTTT. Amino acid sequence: CSVESQGETEAFF.

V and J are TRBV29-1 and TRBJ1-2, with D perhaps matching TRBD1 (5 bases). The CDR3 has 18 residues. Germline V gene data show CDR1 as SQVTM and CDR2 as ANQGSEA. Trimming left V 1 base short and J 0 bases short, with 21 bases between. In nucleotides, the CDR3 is TGCAGCGTTGAAGGGAGGGGAAGAGGGTTGGGGTCTAACTATGGCTACACCTTC. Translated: CSVEGRGRGLGSNYGYTF.

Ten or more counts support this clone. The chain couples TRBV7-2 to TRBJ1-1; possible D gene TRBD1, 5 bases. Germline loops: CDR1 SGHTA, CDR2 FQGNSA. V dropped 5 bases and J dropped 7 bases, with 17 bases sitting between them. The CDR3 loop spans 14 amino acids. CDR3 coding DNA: TGTGCCAGCAGCCTACGGGGGGAAAGAGATGAAGCTTTCTTT. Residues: CASSLRGERDEAFF.

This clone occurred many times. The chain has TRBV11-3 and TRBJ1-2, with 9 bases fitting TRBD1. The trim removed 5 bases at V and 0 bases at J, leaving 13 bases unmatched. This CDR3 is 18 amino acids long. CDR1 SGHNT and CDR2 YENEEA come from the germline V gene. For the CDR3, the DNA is TGTGCCAGCAGCCCGTCGGTGTGGGACAGGGTTACTAACTATGGCTACACCTTC. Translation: CASSPSVWDRVTNYGYTF.

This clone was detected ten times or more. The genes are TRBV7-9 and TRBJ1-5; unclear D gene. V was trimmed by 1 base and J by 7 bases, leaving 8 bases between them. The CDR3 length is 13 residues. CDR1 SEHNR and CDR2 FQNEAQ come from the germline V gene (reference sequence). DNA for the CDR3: TGTGCCAGCAGCTTAGATGGGGAGCAGCCCCAGCATTTT. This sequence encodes CASSLDGEQPQHF.

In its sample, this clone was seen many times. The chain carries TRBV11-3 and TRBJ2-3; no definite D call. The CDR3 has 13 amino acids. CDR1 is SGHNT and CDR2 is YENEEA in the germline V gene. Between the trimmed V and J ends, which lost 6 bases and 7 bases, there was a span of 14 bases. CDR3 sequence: CASRVESEYTQYF. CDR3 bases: TGTGCCAGCAGAGTAGAATCCGAGTATACGCAGTATTTT.

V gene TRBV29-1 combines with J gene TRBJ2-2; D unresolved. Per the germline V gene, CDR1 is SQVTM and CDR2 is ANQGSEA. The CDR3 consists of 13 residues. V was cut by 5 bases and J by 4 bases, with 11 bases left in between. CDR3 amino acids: CSVSASLTGELFF. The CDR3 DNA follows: TGCAGCGTTTCCGCGAGTCTCACCGGGGAGCTGTTTTTT.